This T cell receptor (beta chain) derives from a study of cytomegalovirus exposure and HLA in healthy donors (dated by TCRdb to about 2017). Describing the broader study: In an earlier analysis of approximately 640 of the donors, around 290 Gb of sequence data and 100 million or so unique TCR beta sequences from 180 million or so T cells were reported. Roughly 310 gigabases of sequencing data and 78 million or so unique TCR sequences were included in an early release covering 550 to 650 HLA-typed donors. Among the roughly 400 genotyped donors, under 90% belonged to the genetic ancestry cluster associated with self-reported Caucasian donors. The study aimed to test whether signatures of past pathogen exposure could be identified by cataloging public T cell receptors. The study profiled the T cell repertoires of 666 subjects by immunosequencing and related them to cytomegalovirus serostatus. Besides the first cohort of approximately 670 subjects, a separate validation cohort made up of over a hundred different subjects was used. High-throughput TCR immunosequencing, statistical association of individual TCRs with disease status, and machine learning were combined to predict cytomegalovirus infection status. To study patterns of TCR occurrence, a later analysis re-analyzed previously published TCR beta repertoires from 650 to 750 donors and added high-resolution HLA genotyping. The later analysis used no new phenotypic data to find candidate immune exposures, relying instead on TCR beta sequences and their occurrence across donors. In an earlier analysis of roughly 600 of the donors, high-throughput TCR beta sequencing was used to judge whether each TCR beta V gene segment behaved as functional or pseudogenic. Donor age, sex, ethnicity and CMV serostatus were compiled alongside the repertoire data. A later genetic analysis took genome-wide SNP genotypes for about 55% of the 666 donors and used that subset as a discovery cohort. All discovery cohort repertoires had been generated on a single sequencing platform. Class I and class II HLA loci were covered by the typing at four-digit resolution. Typing coverage varied by locus: roughly 629-640 donors for A, B, C, DRB1 and DQB1; more than 500 for DQA1; approximately 610 for DPA1; roughly 470 for DPB1. Five DR-DQ haplotypes were treated as single units for association and clustering because of strong linkage in the cohort. On average, around 240,000 unique TCR beta nucleotide sequences were sequenced per donor among several hundred genotyped donors of the cohort, with approximately 18% of those sequences being non-productive.

Library construction relied on the immunoSEQ multiplex PCR assay. The multiplex PCR relied on a mix of 60 forward primers for TCR Vbeta segments and 13 reverse primers for TCR Jbeta segments. Amplification of the CDR3 region of rearranged TCR beta genes was performed with a multiplex PCR assay on genomic DNA. On the Illumina HiSeq System, the amplified TCR beta libraries were sequenced as 87-base-pair reads. The paper's data handling went like this. In a later analysis, 77 million or so unique TCR beta chains were counted across the approximately 640 repertoires, and around 10 million of these chains were shared by at least two donors. To remove PCR and sequencing errors, raw reads were error-corrected and collapsed into unique sequences using a nearest-neighbor algorithm that merged closely related sequences. V, D and J gene segments were assigned by aligning CDR3 sequences to IMGT reference sequences. Each retained sequence needed at least a six-nucleotide match to both a V gene segment and a J gene segment. Rearrangements were called productive when the CDR3 lacked stop codons and stayed in frame with V and J; all others were non-productive. CDR3 was defined by IMGT convention, running from the second conserved V-encoded cysteine to the conserved J-encoded phenylalanine. Sequences without an unambiguous match to a single V gene segment were excluded from the earlier analysis of almost 600 of the donors. An earlier analysis of some 500 of the donors classified V segments as functional when productive rearrangements were above 56.7% and as segregating when the standard deviation between donors was above 5%. A statistical classification framework was developed to diagnose cytomegalovirus status using the catalog of TCR beta chain sequences. In a later analysis, TCR nucleotide sequences were compared against IMGT/GENE-DB human TR gene sequences so that V and J genes could be assigned. In a later analysis, CDR3 sequences and most-parsimonious VDJ recombination scenarios were assigned using the TCRdist pipeline. A later analysis defined each TCR beta chain by its CDR3 amino acid sequence plus V-gene family, and excluded reads lacking a unique V-gene family. To address suspected cross-contamination and a sequencing artifact, a later analysis removed over 500 highly shared, low-generation-probability nucleotide sequences. A later analysis calculated a clonal expansion index for each public chain from normalized within-repertoire ranks of inferred template counts. Generation probabilities in a later analysis came from a VDJ recombination model fitted to out-of-frame rearrangements, and those results were checked against IGoR. In a later analysis, hypergeometric tests were used to score TCR-TCR, TCR-HLA and TCR-CMV co-occurrence, with a repertoire-size bias correction applied to TCR pairs. In a later analysis, false discovery rates were estimated by permuting HLA or CMV assignments 20 times. In a later analysis, co-occurring TCRs were grouped using DBSCAN, with TCRdist sequence similarity added in when clustering inside HLA-allele-positive subsets. Co-occurrence clustering excluded repertoires with fewer than 30,000 or more than 120,000 public chains, plus five with anomalous nucleotide sharing. The clones in this table, taken by TCRdb from immuneACCESS, are in-frame only. Not every clone is retained; where verified, under half of the shortfall comes from an unresolved V gene, and the cause of the rest is unknown. V and J calls plus clone size are reproduced from that table; the DNA served to infer D and trimming. The sample has around 150,000 clones on record, 75% of them singletons. Approximately 3% of the sample is in the top ten clones.

Trimmed from V: 4 bases; trimmed from J: 7 bases; junction bases lacking a gene match: 10. The CDR3 measures 15 amino acids from cysteine to phenylalanine. This entry keeps only the CDR3 DNA: 45 bases, framed from base 1. Taken from the germline V gene (reference sequence), the CDR1 and CDR2 loops are SGHKS and YYEKEE. Of note for this clone: Its cognate antigen has yet to be identified. There are no base qualities to consult, and no much larger clone falls within one base.

The cohort consisted of 650 to 700 healthy bone marrow donors. At the time of sampling, all cohort members were nominally healthy, though unrecorded immune exposures were likely present. The donor was CMV seropositive and was included in the group of some 290 seropositive cohort members. A peripheral blood sample was collected from each donor, and TCR beta sequencing was performed on peripheral blood mononuclear cells. The Qiagen DNeasy Blood Extraction Kit was used to extract genomic DNA from the blood cell samples. The full study reports these points: A later analysis found that TCR association rates varied across HLA loci, with DRB1 alleles showing the most associated TCRs and HLA-C alleles the fewest. A further reported finding was that TCR beta sequences accurately predicted the HLA-A and HLA-B alleles for most subjects in the first cohort. A later analysis associated 15,000 or so TCR beta sequences with specific HLA alleles at a false discovery rate of 0.05. In the study, 150 to 200 TCR beta chains were listed as associated with cytomegalovirus. In an earlier analysis of about 600 of the donors, most TCR beta V segments appeared in productive rearrangements about 90% or about 30% of the time, broadly matching IMGT annotations. Most TCR sequences were seen in very few donors, while some public TCRs were found in many individuals. In a later analysis, several top co-occurrence clusters were reported to appear linked to parvovirus B19, influenza, CMV and Epstein-Barr virus. The 87-base-pair reads could not distinguish some IMGT-functional V segments, including TRBV6-2 and TRBV6-3, so those segments were excluded. Most CMV-associated TCR beta chains appeared to be HLA-restricted in a later analysis, and the HLA associations seemed to be driven largely by CMV exposure. Correlated functional status among segregating V segments might be attributable to linkage disequilibrium, but an unknown experimental factor could not be ruled out. When HLA alleles, especially DR and DQ, strongly co-occurred, attributing TCR associations to individual alleles was difficult. Because counts were too low, 15 to 20 rarely observed V segments, including chromosome 9 orphons, were excluded from the earlier analysis of 587 of the donors. The only immune exposure information available for the cohort was CMV serostatus. The authors suggested that the approach could potentially be generalized to other disease states and immunological phenotypes. A group of highly shared sequence variants was considered likely to be a technical artifact of the sequencing pipeline. A few of the identified cytomegalovirus-associated TCR beta chains were confirmed in vitro to be specific for cytomegalovirus antigens. A later genetic analysis associated a missense DCLRE1C variant with V-gene and J-gene trimming of TCR beta chains, and an independent cohort replicated the association. In both the original and validation cohorts, the classifier was reported to diagnose cytomegalovirus status with high specificity and sensitivity. Because HLA typing was unavailable for some donors at each locus, only the typed subset was used in association tests. Only TCR beta chains were sequenced in this cohort, and the absence of alpha or paired-chain data limited detectable features. Roughly uniform sequencing depth across donors was assumed in presence/absence analyses, although this assumption may not hold. In a later analysis, HLA-associated TCR beta chains were found to be more clonally expanded and to have lower generation probabilities than equally common non-associated chains. In a later genetic analysis, fewer N-insertions in productive TCRs were reported among donors in an Asian-associated ancestry cluster than the 666-donor mean.

This chain joins TRBV5-5 to TRBJ1-5; 8 bases in the middle match TRBD1. This sequence was found in a woman between 45 and 65 years old in good health and CMV-seropositive. Material: PBMCs. In nucleotide form, the sequence is TGTGCCAGCAGCAGACTGACAGGGGCAGGACAGCCCCAGCATTTT. This encodes CASSRLTGAGQPQHF.